Below are 9 T cell receptor beta chains sequenced from a single sample in a study of T cell repertoires in cytomegalovirus infection. Their recognized antigens are unknown. Each CDR3 protein gets one entry after TCRdb re-called the reads with MiXCR. The data hold around 570,000 distinct CDR3 sequences, with roughly 43% observed a single time. The sequencing here drew on cultured PBMCs, taken from culture after CMV antigen stimulation. The receptors come from a human donor in good health (CMV status not recorded). Some clones in this sample may be carry-over from other donors' samples.

This clonotype was seen a handful of times. The V and J genes are TRBV12-3 or TRBV12-4 and TRBJ1-6; D not certain. CDR3 length: 13 amino acids. Trimming cost V 6 bases and J 7 bases, with 10 bases left between them. The CDR3 bases are TGTGCCAGCAGCGCACAAGTAAATTCACCCCTCCACTTT. It specifies CASSAQVNSPLHF.

The rearrangement uses TRBV4-1 and TRBJ1-5, with D possibly being TRBD1 (6 bases). The CDR3 loop spans 17 amino acids. Germline assignment: CDR1 MGHRA and CDR2 YSYEKL. V was trimmed by 4 bases and J by 2 bases, leaving 18 bases between them. In DNA form, the CDR3 reads TGCGCCAGCAGCCCTTATTCGACAGGCATGGGCAATCAGCCCCAGCATTTT. This translates into CASSPYSTGMGNQPQHF.

The chain employs TRBV7-6 and TRBJ2-7; 11 nucleotides match TRBD1. This CDR3 has 14 residues. The germline V gene has CDR1 SGHVS and CDR2 FNYEAQ. The V gene end was trimmed by 3 bases and the J gene end by 7 bases; junction bases not matched to a gene: 5. This CDR3 is CASSFGTGGSEQYF. For the CDR3, the DNA is TGTGCCAGCAGCTTCGGGACAGGGGGGTCTGAGCAGTACTTC.

V usage is TRBV6-6 and J usage is TRBJ2-7; D may match TRBD1 or TRBD2 (6 bases each). Germline CDR1 reads MNHNY; CDR2 reads SVGAGI (reference sequence). CDR3 size: 15 residues. Trimming took 7 bases from V and 0 from J, leaving 16 bases between them. This chain's CDR3 is CASTGGQLNSYEQYF. The CDR3 DNA follows: TGTGCCAGCACTGGGGGGCAGTTAAACTCCTACGAGCAGTACTTC.

The chain is built from TRBV6-5 and TRBJ2-7, with 9 bases fitting TRBD2. The CDR3 length is 13 residues. V shed 6 bases, J shed 4 bases, and the junction held 4 bases outside the gene matches. Germline CDR1 reads MNHEY; CDR2 reads SVGAGI. The CDR3 region is CASRRGGRYEQYF. The CDR3 nucleotides read TGTGCCAGCAGGCGGGGGGGCCGTTACGAGCAGTACTTC.

The chain carries TRBV7-9 and TRBJ2-1; D unclear. V was shortened by 8 bases and J by 8 bases, with 13 bases between the two germline ends. This CDR3 spans 12 amino acids. Germline CDR1 reads SEHNR; CDR2 reads FQNEAQ (reference sequence). Written as DNA, the CDR3 is TGTGCCAGCGTGGATAGTAGTGATGAGCAGTTCTTC. It codes for CASVDSSDEQFF. Drawing the rest from reference TRBV7-9 and TRBJ2-1, the complete variable domain is DTGVSQNPRHKITKRGQNVTFRCDPISEHNRLYWYRQTLGQGPEFLTYFQNEAQLEKSRLLSDRFSAERPKGSFSTLEIQRTEQGDSAMYLCASVDSSDEQFFGPGTRLTVL.

The chain employs TRBV6-1 and TRBJ2-3; 7 bases map to TRBD2. The CDR3 runs to 15 residues. The trim removed 4 bases at V and 2 bases at J, leaving 6 bases unmatched. The germline gives CDR1 MNHNS, CDR2 SASEGT. The CDR3 reads CASSGRLAFTDTQYF. In nucleotides, the CDR3 is TGTGCCAGCAGTGGCCGACTAGCCTTCACAGATACGCAGTATTTT.

This clonotype was counted only a few times. The J gene is TRBJ2-1, the V gene TRBV30; the D gene is possibly TRBD1 (5 bases). The length of the CDR3 is 13 residues. Trimming took off 2 bases at V and 3 bases at J, with 8 bases between the two ends. The germline gives CDR1 GTSNPN, CDR2 SVGIG (reference sequence). CDR3 bases: TGTGCCTGGAGTCAGACAGACTACAATGAGCAGTTCTTC. Residues: CAWSQTDYNEQFF.

This clonotype was seen only a few times. J is TRBJ2-3 and V is TRBV11-3; D might be TRBD2 (6 bases). Trimming removed 4 bases from V and 4 bases from J, with 15 bases in between. The length of the CDR3 is 15 residues. The germline V gene encodes CDR1 SGHNT and CDR2 YENEEA. The CDR3 DNA reads as TGTGCCAGCAGCTCCCGCGGGGCCGGACCAGATACGCAGTATTTT. Translation: CASSSRGAGPDTQYF. The full variable domain, rest sourced from reference TRBV11-3 and TRBJ2-3, is EAGVVQSPRYKIIEKKQPVAFWCNPISGHNTLYWYLQNLGQGPELLIRYENEEAVDDSQLPKDRFSAERLKGVDSTLKIQPAELGDSAVYLCASSSRGAGPDTQYFGPGTRLTVL.